This T cell receptor (beta chain) was documented in a study of OX40 agonist ivuxolimab in advanced cancers. In the study overall: Patients in the trial were receiving intravenous ivuxolimab every 2 weeks, at doses of 0.01 to 10 mg/kg.

The V and J ends lost 3 bases and 0 bases respectively, with 8 bases between them. Germline lookup yields CDR1 MNHEY and CDR2 SMNVEV (reference sequence). CDR3 length: 14 residues. Measured with immunoSEQ multiplex PCR; TCRdb has only the in-frame clones, and not every one. The data hold some 57,000 clones, with 92% observed a single time. This sequence originates from an adult with an advanced solid tumor such as melanoma, head and neck, liver or kidney cancer. The sequencing used CD4+ or CD8+ T cells sorted from blood, collected in a trial of the OX40 agonist ivuxolimab. The V call is TRBV27, the J call TRBJ2-5; D unresolved. The CDR3 protein is CASSLGPYQETQYF. In nucleotides, the CDR3 is TGTGCCAGCAGTTTGGGTCCTTACCAAGAGACCCAGTACTTC.